The next 19 T cell receptor beta chains were all read from a single sample in a study of CXCR3-negative and CXCR3-positive naive CD8 T cells. Libraries of TRB cDNA were made by 5' RACE and carried UMIs. TCRdb re-called the 5' RACE reads, yielding one record per CDR3 amino acid sequence without DNA. This sample carries approximately 66,000 distinct CDR3 sequences, with approximately 1.5% going to the ten biggest clones. Sequencing was done on a sample of naive CXCR3- CD8+ T cells from blood. Subset: CD45RO-CCR7+CD27+CD95- naive CD8+ T cells lacking CXCR3 (TNR3-). These TCRs come from a human donor in good health. Some clones in this sample may be carry-over from other donors' samples.

The chain joins TRBV7-3 to TRBJ1-5. Per germline, CDR1 SGHTA and CDR2 FQGTGA. The CDR3 length is 15 residues. CDR3 residues: CASSLWGSSNQPQHF.

The rearrangement uses TRBV15 and TRBJ2-1; TCRdb designates TRBD2, a call that cannot be tested without DNA. The CDR3 totals 16 residues. CDR1 and CDR2 from the germline V gene are LNHNV and YYDKDF (reference sequence). CDR3 sequence reads: CATSGSGSVWGNEQFF.

The CDR3 spells CASSPPGTGDFPTGELFF. The rearrangement links TRBV5-1 to TRBJ2-2; TCRdb indicates TRBD1, and absent DNA this call remains unverified. Germline CDR1 reads SGHRS; CDR2 reads YFSETQ. The CDR3 has 18 residues.

The chain links TRBV7-9 to TRBJ1-1; absent DNA, TCRdb's TRBD1 call cannot be checked. CDR3 length: 14 amino acids. Germline CDR1 SEHNR, CDR2 FQNEAQ (reference sequence). This CDR3 is CASSLGQGVAEAFF.

This chain links TRBV6-5 with TRBJ1-2. This CDR3 is built from 14 residues. CDR1 is MNHEY and CDR2 is SVGAGI in the germline V gene. CDR3 protein: CASSIGQLNYGYTF.

The chain is built from TRBV7-9 and TRBJ2-7; with no DNA, the TCRdb D assignment of TRBD1 cannot be verified. Germline V gene lookup returns CDR1 SEHNR and CDR2 FQNEAQ (reference sequence). The CDR3 length is 13 residues. This chain's CDR3 is CASTPGLRGEQYF.

The rearrangement links TRBV12-3 or TRBV12-4 to TRBJ2-7. This CDR3 spans 14 amino acids. The CDR3 is CASSLLGRFHEQYF.

The chain links TRBV5-1 to TRBJ1-1; TCRdb names TRBD1, which stays unverified in the absence of DNA. The length of the CDR3 is 18 residues. Germline loops: CDR1 SGHRS, CDR2 YFSETQ. CDR3 sequence: CASSLPPGQGYWNTEAFF. Looking up the rest from reference TRBV5-1 and TRBJ1-1 gives the full variable domain: KAGVTQTPRYLIKTRGQQVTLSCSPISGHRSVSWYQQTPGQGLQFLFEYFSETQRNKGNFPGRFSGRQFSNSRSEMNVSTLELGDSALYLCASSLPPGQGYWNTEAFFGQGTRLTVV.

J is TRBJ2-3 and V is TRBV29-1; TCRdb proposes TRBD2, but this gene call is untestable without DNA. Germline CDR1 reads SQVTM; CDR2 reads ANQGSEA. The CDR3 runs to 16 residues. The CDR3 spells CSVESKEREGPDTQYF.

The V gene is TRBV28, the J gene TRBJ1-1; TCRdb's D call, TRBD1, is unchecked because there is no DNA. The CDR3 length is 13 residues. CDR1 and CDR2 (germline): MDHEN, SYDVKM. This CDR3 reads CASSLDSYTEAFF.

This chain uses TRBV12-3 or TRBV12-4 with TRBJ2-2; TCRdb's assignment of TRBD2 cannot be checked, as there is no DNA. CDR3 size: 16 residues. The CDR3 here is CASIKSDGRNTGELFF.

The gene calls are TRBV28 and TRBJ1-3. Germline assignment: CDR1 MDHEN and CDR2 SYDVKM. The CDR3 has 15 amino acids. This chain's CDR3 is CASRRDSLSGNTIYF. Drawing the rest from reference TRBV28 and TRBJ1-3, the complete variable domain is DVKVTQSSRYLVKRTGEKVFLECVQDMDHENMFWYRQDPGLGLRLIYFSYDVKMKEKGDIPEGYSVSREKKERFSLILESASTNQTSMYLCASRRDSLSGNTIYFGEGSWLTVV.

This chain joins TRBV28 and TRBJ2-7; the D call from TCRdb, TRBD2, cannot be confirmed without DNA. The CDR3 contains 15 residues. CDR1 and CDR2 from the germline V gene are MDHEN and SYDVKM. The CDR3 reads CASSPSRGATYEQYF.

The J gene is TRBJ1-1, the V gene TRBV7-9; with no DNA, the TCRdb D assignment of TRBD1 cannot be verified. The CDR3 extends over 11 amino acids. Germline CDR1 is SEHNR and CDR2 is FQNEAQ (reference sequence). The CDR3 loop is CASTPGGRSFF.

The chain is built from TRBV7-2 and TRBJ2-1; TCRdb proposes TRBD2, but this gene call is untestable without DNA. This CDR3 is 17 amino acids long. Germline V gene data show CDR1 as SGHTA and CDR2 as FQGNSA. The CDR3 loop reads CASSLDGWSSGGAEQFF.

This chain links TRBV4-3 with TRBJ2-1. Germline CDR1 LGHNA, CDR2 YSLEER. This CDR3 is built from 15 residues. The CDR3 loop is CASSLGRSSNDEQFF.

The V call is TRBV11-2, the J call TRBJ2-7; with no DNA, the TCRdb D assignment of TRBD2 cannot be verified. CDR1 SGHAT and CDR2 FQNNGV come from the germline V gene. This CDR3 comprises 12 residues. CDR3 sequence reads: CATTASDYEQYF.

The chain employs TRBV4-3 and TRBJ1-3; TCRdb selects TRBD1, and the lack of DNA leaves this call unchecked. Germline CDR1 is LGHNA and CDR2 is YSLEER. The CDR3 runs to 16 residues. The CDR3 spells CASSQDESQGGNTIYF.

This rearrangement joins TRBV21-1 to TRBJ2-4; TCRdb calls TRBD2, which cannot be checked without DNA. TRBV21-1 is noted as a pseudogene. This CDR3 region has 15 residues. This CDR3 reads CASSKRRRAKNIQYF.